This T cell receptor beta chain was observed in a study of breast tumors, draining lymph nodes, adjacent tissues. General study results and limits: Most tumor T cells seemingly derive from lymph node, then expand in tumor. Compared with lymph nodes, tumors were less diverse; compared with nontumor tissue, more.

Axillary draining lymph nodes of breast cancer patients supplied the node samples. The CDR3 runs to 16 residues. After removal of 0 bases from V and 6 bases from J, the junction contained 9 bases not matched to a gene. The germline CDR1 and CDR2 sequences are LGHNA and YNFKEQ. At least ten counts were recorded for this clonotype. As yet, its antigen is unknown. TCRdb used MiXCR to reprocess the multiplex PCR reads, holding one entry per CDR3 protein. Seen here are 150,000 to 200,000 distinct CDR3 sequences, roughly 30% observed once, and the top ten hold 3.5% to 4.5%. The TCR originated in a female donor with breast cancer. Some clones in this sample may be carry-over from other donors' samples. The sample taken for sequencing was axillary lymph node tissue. The chain carries TRBV4-2 and TRBJ2-7; 9 bases align to TRBD1. CDR3 sequence (DNA): TGTGCCAGCAGCCAAGACCCCTGGACAGGGGTCGGCGAGCAGTACTTC. The encoded protein is CASSQDPWTGVGEQYF.